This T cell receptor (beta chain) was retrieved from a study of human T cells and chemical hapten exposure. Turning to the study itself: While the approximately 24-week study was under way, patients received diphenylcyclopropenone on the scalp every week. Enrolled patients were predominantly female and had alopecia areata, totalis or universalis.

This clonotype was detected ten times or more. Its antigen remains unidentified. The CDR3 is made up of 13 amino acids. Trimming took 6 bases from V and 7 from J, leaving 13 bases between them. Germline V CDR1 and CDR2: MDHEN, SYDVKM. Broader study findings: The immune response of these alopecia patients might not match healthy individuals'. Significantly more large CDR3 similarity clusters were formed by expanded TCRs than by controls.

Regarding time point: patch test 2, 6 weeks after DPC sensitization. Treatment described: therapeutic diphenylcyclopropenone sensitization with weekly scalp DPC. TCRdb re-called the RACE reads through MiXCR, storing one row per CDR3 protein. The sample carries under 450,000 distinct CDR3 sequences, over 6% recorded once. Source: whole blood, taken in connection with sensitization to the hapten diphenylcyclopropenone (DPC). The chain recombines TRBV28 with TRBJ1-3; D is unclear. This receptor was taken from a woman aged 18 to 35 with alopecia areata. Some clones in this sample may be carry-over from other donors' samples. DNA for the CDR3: TGTGCCAGCAGGTCGCTGGGATACAACACCATATATTTT. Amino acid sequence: CASRSLGYNTIYF. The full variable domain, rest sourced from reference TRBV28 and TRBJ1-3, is DVKVTQSSRYLVKRTGEKVFLECVQDMDHENMFWYRQDPGLGLRLIYFSYDVKMKEKGDIPEGYSVSREKKERFSLILESASTNQTSMYLCASRSLGYNTIYFGEGSWLTVV.